This is a list of T cell receptor beta chains from one sample in a study of blood T cell repertoires in COVID-19. Here immunoSEQ multiplex PCR was the method, and the copy in TCRdb shows in-frame clones only, minus some. The sample has around 120,000 clones; 85% are singletons. Material for sequencing was peripheral blood. The receptors come from an elderly man with acute or convalescent COVID-19. Both conserved end residues are part of each CDR3. Each record gives: clone size, V gene, J gene, D gene, CDR3 DNA, CDR3 protein. The D gene is left open where the match is weak. Not all rows give a size; the values are once, few, many and, for expanded clones, a class.

NA	TRBV28	TRBJ1-4	NA	TGTGCCAGCAGTTTGCCGGCAACTAATGAAAAACTGTTTTTT	CASSLPATNEKLFF
NA	TRBV5-4	TRBJ2-7	TRBD2	TGTGCCAGCAGCTTGGACCTAGCCGGGAGGGAGCAGTACTTC	CASSLDLAGREQYF
NA	TRBV9	TRBJ1-6	NA	TGTGCCAGCAGCGCCTACCAGGGGAATTCACCCCTCCACTTT	CASSAYQGNSPLHF
NA	TRBV18	TRBJ1-2	NA	TGTGCCAGCTCACCGTCGGTCGAAGCTGGCTACACCTTC	CASSPSVEAGYTF
few	TRBV6-5	TRBJ2-1	NA	TGTGCCAGCAGAGGAGCCGTAGACTACAATGAGCAGTTCTTC	CASRGAVDYNEQFF
NA	TRBV28	TRBJ1-2	NA	TGTGCCAGCAGTTTACTCTATGGCTACACCTTC	CASSLLYGYTF
NA	TRBV10-3	TRBJ1-3	NA	TGTGCCATCAGTGAGTCTATAGGGAGCCCGTCCACTGGAAACACCATATATTTT	CAISESIGSPSTGNTIYF
NA	TRBV7-2	TRBJ1-5	TRBD1	TGTGCCACCGCACAGGGGACGGGACAGCCCCAGCATTTT	CATAQGTGQPQHF
NA	TRBV10-2	TRBJ1-4	NA	TGCGCCACCTCACCGGGACTGCACGAAAAACTGTTTTTT	CATSPGLHEKLFF
NA	TRBV6-2/TRBV6-3	TRBJ1-2	TRBD1	TGTGCCAGCAGTCAACAACAGGGGGGGAACTATGGCTACACCTTC	CASSQQQGGNYGYTF
NA	TRBV6-1	TRBJ1-2	NA	TGTGCCAGCAGTGAAGAACGGGAATCGGTTGGCTACACCTTC	CASSEERESVGYTF
NA	TRBV5-6	TRBJ2-3	TRBD2	TGTGCCAGCAGCTTGGAGCGGGGAGCGGGCACAGATACGCAGTATTTT	CASSLERGAGTDTQYF
NA	TRBV20-1	TRBJ1-2	TRBD1	TGCAGTGCTAGTAATCCGCAGGGGGACGGCTACACCTTC	CSASNPQGDGYTF
few	TRBV28	TRBJ1-1	TRBD1	TGTGCCAGCAGCCCGGGACAGGGGAACACTGAAGCTTTCTTT	CASSPGQGNTEAFF
NA	TRBV6-2/TRBV6-3	TRBJ2-2	TRBD2	TGTGCCAGCAGTTTCCCCGGGACTAGCGGGGGGGCCAACACCGGGGAGCTGTTTTTT	CASSFPGTSGGANTGELFF
NA	TRBV2	TRBJ2-5	NA	TGTGCCAGCAGTGAAAATCGGGACACCGAGACCCAGTACTTC	CASSENRDTETQYF
once	TRBV28	TRBJ1-2	TRBD1	TGTGCCAGCAGTTCAGGGGGCGTGTGGTATGGCTACACCTTC	CASSSGGVWYGYTF
NA	TRBV10-3	TRBJ1-5	NA	TGTGCCATCAGTGAGTCCGGGTTTCAGCCCCAGCATTTT	CAISESGFQPQHF
NA	TRBV11-3	TRBJ2-5	NA	TGTGCCAGCAGCTTAGATAAGGGGGATTGGTACTTC	CASSLDKGDWYF
NA	TRBV7-2	TRBJ2-5	NA	TGTGCCAGCAGCTTTGAACTGCAAGAGACCCAGTACTTC	CASSFELQETQYF
NA	TRBV5-1	TRBJ1-1	NA	TGCGCCAGCAGCTCCCGGGGTTTTGACACTGAAGCTTTCTTT	CASSSRGFDTEAFF
few	TRBV3-1/TRBV3-2	TRBJ2-2	NA	TGTGCCAGCAGCCAATCTCAGGGCGGGGAGCTGTTTTTT	CASSQSQGGELFF
NA	TRBV10-3	TRBJ1-1	TRBD1	TGTGCCAGCAGGAAAACAGGGGGCGTTGGGACTGAAGCTTTCTTT	CASRKTGGVGTEAFF
NA	TRBV5-1	TRBJ1-4	NA	TGCGCCAGCAGCTCCGGTCGCGGGGGCGGTAATGAAAAACTGTTTTTT	CASSSGRGGGNEKLFF
NA	TRBV9	TRBJ2-1	TRBD2	TGTGCCAGCAGCGCCGCAGCGGGGGCGAGCTCCACCTACAATGAGCAGTTCTTC	CASSAAAGASSTYNEQFF
NA	TRBV27	TRBJ2-5	TRBD2	TGTGCCAGCACCTCAGCGGGACTCGGGGAGACCCAGTACTTC	CASTSAGLGETQYF
NA	TRBV5-5	TRBJ1-1	NA	TGTGCCAGCAGCTTGGCCCTGACAGGAATGTACTACGCTTTCTTT	CASSLALTGMYYAFF
NA	TRBV7-9	TRBJ1-2	TRBD1	TGTGCCAGCAGCTTAGAAATTCGGACAGGGAAATCCTATGGCTACACCTTC	CASSLEIRTGKSYGYTF
NA	TRBV2	TRBJ1-3	NA	TGTGCCAGCACGGGGCCTGGGGGGGACACCATATATTTT	CASTGPGGDTIYF
NA	TRBV7-9	TRBJ2-1	TRBD2	TGTGCCAGCAGCTTGGCTAGCGGGAGCTATGAGCAGTTCTTC	CASSLASGSYEQFF
NA	TRBV11-2	TRBJ1-1	TRBD1	TGTGCCAGCAGGACAGGGGATGGCACTGAAGCTTTCTTT	CASRTGDGTEAFF
once	TRBV5-1	TRBJ2-3	TRBD1	TGCGCCAGCAGCTTGGACGGGACAGGCCGCACAGATACGCAGTATTTT	CASSLDGTGRTDTQYF
NA	TRBV5-8	TRBJ1-5	TRBD1	TGTGCCAGCAGCTCCGGGACAGGGTCCAATCAGCCCCAGCATTTT	CASSSGTGSNQPQHF
NA	TRBV18	TRBJ1-2	TRBD1	TGTGCCAGCTCACCAATGGGACAGGTCGACTATGGCTACACCTTC	CASSPMGQVDYGYTF
NA	TRBV6-4	TRBJ2-3	NA	TGTGCCAGCAGTGGACAGGCGGGGGAAACGCAGTATTTT	CASSGQAGETQYF
NA	TRBV9	TRBJ1-1	NA	TGTGCCAGCAGAAGACCGGGGGTTGGGGACACTGAAGCTTTCTTT	CASRRPGVGDTEAFF
NA	TRBV19	TRBJ1-2	TRBD1	TGTGCCAGCCTACACAGGGGCGACTATGGCTACACCTTC	CASLHRGDYGYTF
NA	TRBV6-4	TRBJ1-2	NA	TGTGCCAGTAAACGGGATACCTTC	CASKRDTF
NA	TRBV20-1	TRBJ1-1	TRBD1	TGCAGTGCTAGTGGGGACAGGGGTCACACTGAAGCTTTCTTT	CSASGDRGHTEAFF
once	TRBV19	TRBJ1-2	NA	TGTGCCAGTAGTTCGCCCCGGACAGCCCTAAACTATGGCTACACCTTC	CASSSPRTALNYGYTF
NA	TRBV3-1/TRBV3-2	TRBJ2-2	NA	TGTGCCAGCAGCCAAGTGGGCAGGGGCACCGGGGAGCTGTTTTTT	CASSQVGRGTGELFF
NA	TRBV19	TRBJ1-6	NA	TGTGCCAGTAGTATTGAGGACTACTATAATTCACCCCTCCACTTT	CASSIEDYYNSPLHF
NA	TRBV6-1	TRBJ2-1	NA	TGTGCCAGCAGTGGCCCTCGTAAGGTCGGAACTAACAATGAGCAGTTCTTC	CASSGPRKVGTNNEQFF
NA	TRBV28	TRBJ1-5	TRBD1	TGTGCCAGCTTCCGACAGGGCGGCAATCAGCCCCAGCATTTT	CASFRQGGNQPQHF
NA	TRBV29-1	TRBJ1-2	NA	TGCAGCGCTATGGCAGGGGCTAACTATGGCTACACCTTC	CSAMAGANYGYTF
few	TRBV19	TRBJ1-1	NA	TGTGCCAGTAGTATACAGGGGCTGAACACTGAAGCTTTCTTT	CASSIQGLNTEAFF
many	TRBV11-2	TRBJ2-1	TRBD2	TGTGCCAGCAGCTTAGTTTCCGCGGGGGGGGAGTTCTTC	CASSLVSAGGEFF
NA	TRBV5-5	TRBJ2-5	TRBD2	TGTGCCAGCAGCTCTCCCAGCGGGGCGGAGACCCAGTACTTC	CASSSPSGAETQYF
NA	TRBV11-3	TRBJ2-1	NA	TGTGCCAGCAGCTTAGAGGGGGGTGGGAGCTCCTACAATGAGCAGTTCTTC	CASSLEGGGSSYNEQFF
NA	TRBV5-6	TRBJ2-1	NA	TGTGCCAGCAGCTTTCGACAAATCATCTACAATGAGCAGTTCTTC	CASSFRQIIYNEQFF
few	TRBV6-8	TRBJ2-5	TRBD2	TGTGCCAGCTTTCCGGGACTAGCGGGGGGGTTGGGAGAGACCCAGTACTTC	CASFPGLAGGLGETQYF
NA	TRBV4-2	TRBJ2-2	NA	TGTGCCAGCAGCCAAGATACAGGGAACACCGGGGAGCTGTTTTTT	CASSQDTGNTGELFF
few	TRBV27	TRBJ2-1	TRBD2	TGTGCCAGCAGGAGGCTAGCGGGGGGCAACGAGCAGTTCTTC	CASRRLAGGNEQFF
NA	TRBV5-1	TRBJ2-5	NA	TGCGCCAGCAGTCTCCAAGAGACCCAGTACTTC	CASSLQETQYF
NA	TRBV5-1	TRBJ1-5	NA	TGCGCCAGCAGCGTTCGACAGGTGGGAAATCAGCCCCAGCATTTT	CASSVRQVGNQPQHF
NA	TRBV19	TRBJ1-5	TRBD1	TGTGCCAGTAGTATAACAGGGGAGTCTCAGCCCCAGCATTTT	CASSITGESQPQHF
NA	TRBV19	TRBJ1-2	NA	TGTGCCAGTAGTATAGGGGCAGCCTATGGCTACACCTTC	CASSIGAAYGYTF
NA	TRBV4-2	TRBJ2-1	TRBD2	TGTGCCAGCAGCCAGGGGACTAGCGGGACTTATAATGAGCAGTTCTTC	CASSQGTSGTYNEQFF
NA	TRBV5-4	TRBJ2-7	TRBD2	TGTGCCAGCAGCTTGGCTAGCGGGGGACCCTACGAGCAGTACTTC	CASSLASGGPYEQYF